Listed here are 29 T cell receptor beta chains from one sample, sequenced in a study of shared clonotypes between healthy human individuals. Positively selected for CCR7, the CD45RO-negative cells used as naive CD8 cells excluded terminally differentiated effector memory CD45RA+ cells. Method: immunoSEQ multiplex PCR; TCRdb's copy keeps in-frame clones and lacks some. The sample lists about 680,000 clones, just over 90% occurring once. Material: naive CD8+ T cells sorted from blood. All receptors come from a young man in good health.

The V call is TRBV28, the J call TRBJ2-1, with 7 bases identical to TRBD2. There are 15 residues in the CDR3. Germline CDR1 is MDHEN and CDR2 is SYDVKM. V lost 6 bases to trimming and J lost 7 bases; unmatched junction nucleotides: 12. The CDR3, as DNA: TGTGCCAGCAGCCCCCGGGACTACCAGATTAATGAGCAGTTCTTC. As protein: CASSPRDYQINEQFF.

This chain links TRBV7-8 with TRBJ2-7; D is possibly TRBD2 (5 bases). V lost 5 bases to trimming and J lost 0 bases, with 11 bases between them. CDR1 is SGHVS and CDR2 is FQNEAQ in the germline V gene. CDR3 size: 14 residues. The CDR3 loop is CASSEREYSYEQYF. CDR3 sequence (DNA): TGTGCCAGCAGCGAGAGGGAGTACTCCTACGAGCAGTACTTC.

The chain links TRBV4-3 to TRBJ2-7; tentatively, D is TRBD2 (6 bases). Trimming took 5 bases from V and 0 from J, leaving 14 bases between them. Germline CDR1 LGHNA, CDR2 YSLEER. The CDR3 contains 15 residues. CDR3 coding DNA: TGCGCCAGCAGCATTTCTAGCGTCTACTCCTACGAGCAGTACTTC. Translating gives CASSISSVYSYEQYF.

This clone appeared a single time. This chain links TRBV28 with TRBJ2-1, with D maybe TRBD1 (5 bases). The CDR3 sequence is 13 residues long. Germline CDR1 reads MDHEN; CDR2 reads SYDVKM. V lost 3 bases, J lost 10 bases, and 13 bases lay in between. CDR3 protein: CASSFLGAHEQFF. CDR3 bases: TGTGCCAGCAGTTTTCTTGGGGCCCACGAGCAGTTCTTC.

This chain connects TRBV5-5 to TRBJ1-5; D unresolved. The CDR3 extends over 14 amino acids. In germline, CDR1 is SGHKS, CDR2 YYEKEE (reference sequence). Trimming took off 4 bases at V and 2 bases at J, with 10 bases between the two ends. CDR3 sequence reads: CASSIGLGNQPQHF. In nucleotides, the CDR3 is TGTGCCAGCAGCATAGGACTAGGCAATCAGCCCCAGCATTTT.

The gene calls are TRBV27 and TRBJ2-3; no firm D call. Germline-derived CDR1 and CDR2 are MNHEY and SMNVEV (reference sequence). This CDR3 comprises 14 residues. Trimming removed 2 bases at V and 5 bases at J, with 11 bases between. CDR3 nucleotides: TGTGCCAGCAGTTTAAACGGCCTGATAGATACGCAGTATTTT. Amino acids: CASSLNGLIDTQYF.

The rearrangement uses TRBV9 and TRBJ2-3; D might be TRBD1 (6 bases). The V and J ends lost 3 bases and 6 bases respectively, with 20 bases between them. The CDR3 has 16 amino acids. CDR1 SGDLS and CDR2 YYNGEE come from the germline V gene. CDR3 sequence: CASSGTRDRRGDTQYF. Written as DNA, the CDR3 is TGTGCCAGCAGCGGGACCCGCGACAGGCGAGGGGATACGCAGTATTTT.

In its sample, this clone was seen a few times. V is TRBV5-4 and J is TRBJ2-7; D perhaps matches TRBD1 (5 bases). Deletions cut 3 bases from V and 3 bases from J, with 13 bases between. In germline, CDR1 is SGHNT, CDR2 YYREEE (reference sequence). The CDR3 runs to 14 residues. The CDR3 coding sequence is TGTGCCAGCAGCTCGACAGTCGGTGGCTACGAGCAGTACTTC. Amino acid sequence: CASSSTVGGYEQYF.

This chain joins TRBV4-3 and TRBJ2-5, with a weak D call TRBD2 (6 bases). The CDR3 has 15 residues. Deletions cut 3 bases from V and 1 base from J, with 12 bases between. CDR1 LGHNA and CDR2 YSLEER come from the germline V gene. The CDR3 protein is CASSHGSGIQETQYF. The CDR3 DNA is TGCGCCAGCAGCCACGGTAGCGGAATCCAAGAGACCCAGTACTTC.

The CDR3 loop is CASRPTWVRGGTTYNEQFF. In DNA, the CDR3 is TGTGCCAGCAGACCGACCTGGGTTCGGGGCGGAACGACCTACAATGAGCAGTTCTTC. The chain is built from TRBV7-9 and TRBJ2-1; D tentatively fits TRBD1 or TRBD2 (5 bases each). CDR3 length: 19 amino acids. Trimming shortened V by 6 bases and J by 2 bases, and 26 bases separated the two germline ends. The germline gives CDR1 SEHNR, CDR2 FQNEAQ (reference sequence).

The chain recombines TRBV27 with TRBJ2-1, with TRBD2 identical over 14 bases. The CDR3 spans 15 residues. Germline values: CDR1 MNHEY, CDR2 SMNVEV (reference sequence). V shed 5 bases, J shed 8 bases, and the junction held 5 bases outside the gene matches. The CDR3 spells CASSHGLAGGHEQFF. Here the CDR3 DNA reads TGTGCCAGCAGTCACGGACTAGCGGGAGGCCATGAGCAGTTCTTC.

CDR3 region: CASSPRTVSTDTQYF. Written as DNA, the CDR3 is TGTGCCAGCAGCCCCAGGACGGTTAGCACAGATACGCAGTATTTT. This rearrangement joins TRBV7-9 to TRBJ2-3; the D is unclear. V gave up 5 bases and J gave up 0 bases, with 12 bases separating them. In germline, CDR1 is SEHNR, CDR2 FQNEAQ (reference sequence). The CDR3 extends over 15 amino acids.

In regard to this clone: Compared with germline, one end of the junction differs, possibly owing to a read error. The genes are TRBV5-1 and TRBJ2-1, with D perhaps matching TRBD1 or TRBD2 (6 bases each). This CDR3 has 13 amino acids. Germline-derived CDR1 and CDR2 are SGHRS and YFSETQ. The CDR3 DNA reads as TGCGCCAGCAGCTTAGATTTGGGGGGCGACTCTCTCTTC. It encodes CASSLDLGGDSLF.

The chain combines TRBV9 with TRBJ2-1; 7 nucleotides agree with TRBD2. This CDR3 spans 14 amino acids. Germline values: CDR1 SGDLS, CDR2 YYNGEE. The trim removed 6 bases at V and 0 bases at J, leaving 3 bases unmatched. The chain's CDR3 is CASNAGDSYNEQFF. The CDR3 DNA reads TGTGCCAGCAACGCGGGAGACTCCTACAATGAGCAGTTCTTC.

This chain links TRBV14 with TRBJ1-2; D unclear. Trimming pared 5 bases from V and 4 bases from J, leaving 11 bases between. CDR3 length equals 13 residues. Per the germline V gene, CDR1 is SGHDN and CDR2 is FVKESK. CDR3 sequence: CASSGEEGYGYTF. As DNA, the CDR3 is TGTGCCAGCAGCGGAGAAGAAGGCTATGGCTACACCTTC.

The chain combines TRBV19 with TRBJ2-7; the match to TRBD2 covers 10 bases. CDR3 length: 15 residues. Germline-derived CDR1 and CDR2 are LNHDA and SQIVND (reference sequence). V lost 3 bases to trimming and J lost 0 bases; unmatched junction nucleotides: 2. The CDR3 coding sequence is TGTGCCAGTAGTATGGGACTAGCGAGCTCCTACGAGCAGTACTTC. Translation gives CASSMGLASSYEQYF.

With respect to this clone: Within the sample, other DNA sequences also encode this same CDR3. The chain links TRBV30 to TRBJ1-5; weak D call: TRBD1 (5 bases). Trimming took 0 bases from V and 2 from J, leaving 11 bases between them. CDR1 and CDR2 (germline): GTSNPN, SVGIG (reference sequence). This CDR3 is 15 amino acids long. CDR3 sequence reads: CAWSVRGQGNQPQHF. CDR3 DNA sequence: TGTGCCTGGAGTGTTAGGGGCCAAGGCAATCAGCCCCAGCATTTT.

This chain links TRBV7-9 with TRBJ2-5; D possibly corresponds to TRBD2 (6 bases). Looked up from germline, CDR1 is SEHNR and CDR2 is FQNEAQ (reference sequence). This CDR3 region has 16 residues. Trimming pared 3 bases from V and 1 base from J, leaving 15 bases between. CDR3 coding DNA: TGTGCCAGCAGCTTCGGAGGGGTGGGGGTCCAAGAGACCCAGTACTTC. This gives the protein CASSFGGVGVQETQYF.

The chain combines TRBV10-3 with TRBJ2-3; D uncertain. This CDR3 has 17 amino acids. The V and J ends lost 0 bases and 1 base respectively, with 14 bases between them. The germline V gene has CDR1 ENHRY and CDR2 SYGVKD. CDR3 sequence reads: CAISESLGYLRTDTQYF. CDR3 DNA: TGTGCCATCAGTGAGTCACTGGGGTATTTACGCACAGATACGCAGTATTTT.

There are a few counts of this clone. This chain joins TRBV16 and TRBJ1-2, with D unresolved. CDR1 KGHSY and CDR2 FQNENV come from the germline V gene. Trimming shortened V by 0 bases and J by 3 bases, and 14 bases separated the two germline ends. CDR3 length equals 16 residues. The CDR3 loop reads CASSQSIGEKYYGYTF. In nucleotides, the CDR3 is TGTGCCAGCAGCCAATCGATCGGGGAGAAATACTATGGCTACACCTTC.

The chain has TRBV7-9 and TRBJ2-6, with D hard to call. This CDR3 spans 15 amino acids. Trimming shortened V by 1 base and J by 0 bases, and 4 bases separated the two germline ends. The germline V gene encodes CDR1 SEHNR and CDR2 FQNEAQ (reference sequence). The CDR3 DNA reads TGTGCCAGCAGCTTAGGCGCCTCTGGGGCCAACGTCCTGACTTTC. Translated, it gives CASSLGASGANVLTF.

V gene TRBV11-2 combines with J gene TRBJ1-1; TRBD1 matches at 8 bases. V dropped 5 bases and J dropped 0; count of bases not matched to a gene: 8. Germline values: CDR1 SGHAT, CDR2 FQNNGV. The length of the CDR3 is 16 residues. CDR3 coding DNA: TGTGCCAGCAGCCCATGGACAGGGCGAGTGAACACTGAAGCTTTCTTT. Protein sequence: CASSPWTGRVNTEAFF. Based on the CDR3 plus reference TRBV11-2 and TRBJ1-1, the full variable domain is EAGVAQSPRYKIIEKRQSVAFWCNPISGHATLYWYQQILGQGPKLLIQFQNNGVVDDSQLPKDRFSAERLKGVDSTLKIQPAKLEDSAVYLCASSPWTGRVNTEAFFGQGTRLTVV.

The chain couples TRBV28 to TRBJ2-7, with TRBD1 as a possible D gene (5 bases). V was trimmed by 4 bases and J by 2 bases, leaving 12 bases between them. Germline V lookup: CDR1 MDHEN, CDR2 SYDVKM. The CDR3 covers 14 residues. The CDR3 DNA reads TGTGCCAGCAGTTCCCGACAGACGACCTACGAGCAGTACTTC. Its translation is CASSSRQTTYEQYF.

V usage is TRBV27 and J usage is TRBJ2-1; D possibly corresponds to TRBD2 (6 bases). The V end lost 7 bases, the J end lost 1 base, and 11 bases lay between the germline ends. The CDR3 extends over 14 amino acids. Germline V gene sequence: CDR1 MNHEY, CDR2 SMNVEV (reference sequence). This CDR3 reads CASTRGGSYNEQFF. Written as DNA, the CDR3 is TGTGCCAGCACGAGAGGAGGGTCCTACAATGAGCAGTTCTTC.

The chain has TRBV6-5 and TRBJ1-2; possible D gene TRBD1, 6 bases. This CDR3 has 14 residues. Germline loops: CDR1 MNHEY, CDR2 SVGAGI. Trimming cost V 5 bases and J 7 bases, with 17 bases left between them. In DNA, the CDR3 is TGTGCCAGCAGTCCGCGGGCAGGGGCTTTTGGCTACACCTTC. Amino acid sequence: CASSPRAGAFGYTF.

This chain connects TRBV10-2 to TRBJ1-1; D remains unclear. Trimming removed 3 bases at V and 7 bases at J, with 12 bases between. The CDR3 sequence is 13 residues long. The V gene's germline CDR1 is WSHSY and CDR2 SAAADI. In DNA, the CDR3 is TGCGCCAGCAGTGACTCGGGTTTTAATGAAGCTTTCTTT. Its translation is CASSDSGFNEAFF.

The chain carries TRBV10-1 and TRBJ1-5; D ambiguous. The CDR3 has 18 residues. Per germline, CDR1 WNHNN and CDR2 SYGVQD (reference sequence). V gave up 4 bases and J gave up 3 bases, with 22 bases separating them. CDR3 amino acids: CASSGAGGNGRPNQPQHF. DNA of the CDR3: TGCGCCAGCAGTGGAGCAGGTGGGAACGGCAGACCCAATCAGCCCCAGCATTTT.

The gene calls are TRBV5-4 and TRBJ2-3; D is possibly TRBD2 (6 bases). The CDR3 is made up of 14 amino acids. V lost 1 base, J lost 4 bases, and 10 bases lay in between. Germline V gives CDR1 SGHNT, CDR2 YYREEE (reference sequence). This CDR3 is CASSLTGSADTQYF. The CDR3, as DNA: TGTGCCAGCAGCTTGACCGGGAGTGCAGATACGCAGTATTTT.

This clone was counted once. V gene TRBV29-1 combines with J gene TRBJ2-7, with TRBD2 identical over 7 bases. Germline V CDR1 and CDR2: SQVTM, ANQGSEA. Trimming cost V 4 bases and J 3 bases; bases outside gene matches: 9. The CDR3 extends over 14 amino acids. The CDR3 loop is CSVVSARESYEQYF. The CDR3 nucleotides read TGCAGCGTTGTCTCGGCGCGGGAGAGCTACGAGCAGTACTTC.